The 19 T cell receptor beta chains reported below all come from one sample, sequenced in a study of OX40 agonist ivuxolimab in advanced cancers. Libraries were prepared by immunoSEQ multiplex PCR; TCRdb keeps only in-frame clonotypes and omits some of them. The sample holds under 100,000 clones; more than 80% are singletons and the top ten take approximately 0.51%. The source was CD4+ or CD8+ T cells sorted from blood, collected in a trial of the OX40 agonist ivuxolimab. These receptors were taken from an adult with an advanced solid tumor such as melanoma, head and neck, liver or kidney cancer.

The genes are TRBV7-3 and TRBJ1-1; D remains unclear. V was shortened by 5 bases and J by 4 bases, with 20 bases between the two germline ends. Per the germline V gene, CDR1 is SGHTA and CDR2 is FQGTGA. The CDR3 spans 16 residues. The CDR3 is CASSRRGPGVGTEAFF. CDR3 DNA: TGTGCCAGCAGCCGCCGGGGTCCTGGGGTGGGCACTGAAGCTTTCTTT.

The rearrangement joins TRBV21-1 to TRBJ1-4; TRBD1 is the table's D call, not checked against the DNA. TRBV21-1 is deemed a pseudogene. The CDR3 has 18 amino acids. DNA for the CDR3: TGTGCCAGCAGCAAGGGACAGGGGGCCCCGGCGACTAATGAAAAACTGTTTTTT. Translated, it gives CASSKGQGAPATNEKLFF.

The chain uses TRBV11-2 and TRBJ2-7; a possible D gene is TRBD2 (5 bases). Germline V gene sequence: CDR1 SGHAT, CDR2 FQNNGV. CDR3 length equals 11 residues. V lost 9 bases to trimming and J lost 4 bases, with 10 bases between them. CDR3 nucleotide sequence: TGTGCCAGTAGCGTGGGGTACGAGCAGTACTTC. Its translation: CASSVGYEQYF. The whole variable domain, filled in from reference TRBV11-2 and TRBJ2-7, reads EAGVAQSPRYKIIEKRQSVAFWCNPISGHATLYWYQQILGQGPKLLIQFQNNGVVDDSQLPKDRFSAERLKGVDSTLKIQPAKLEDSAVYLCASSVGYEQYFGPGTRLTVT.

V and J are TRBV9 and TRBJ1-2, with a possible D match to TRBD1 (6 bases). Germline lookup yields CDR1 SGDLS and CDR2 YYNGEE. The CDR3 is 14 residues long. Trimming took 0 bases from V and 4 from J, leaving 10 bases between them. CDR3 loop: CASSVAGGGYGYTF. CDR3 sequence (DNA): TGTGCCAGCAGCGTAGCGGGAGGGGGCTATGGCTACACCTTC. Full variable domain (remainder filled in from reference TRBV9 and TRBJ1-2): DSGVTQTPKHLITATGQRVTLRCSPRSGDLSVYWYQQSLDQGLQFLIQYYNGEERAKGNILERFSAQQFPDLHSELNLSSLELGDSALYFCASSVAGGGYGYTFGSGTRLTVV.

The V and J genes are TRBV4-2 and TRBJ2-5; 9 nucleotides match TRBD2. V shed 1 base, J shed 2 bases, and the junction held 14 bases outside the gene matches. Germline loops: CDR1 LGHNA, CDR2 YNFKEQ. This CDR3 comprises 19 residues. As DNA, the CDR3 is TGTGCCAGCAGCCAAGGGGACGGGACTAGCCCTGCCCCGCAAGAGACCCAGTACTTC. It codes for CASSQGDGTSPAPQETQYF.

The V and J genes are TRBV2 and TRBJ2-3, with 8 bases that match TRBD2. CDR1 and CDR2 from the germline V gene are SNHLY and FYNNEI. The CDR3 is 14 amino acids. V was pared by 7 bases and J by 4 bases, with 7 bases of the junction left unmatched. The CDR3 DNA reads as TGTGCCAGCAAAGTCGGGGGGGCCCCAGATACGCAGTATTTT. This translates into CASKVGGAPDTQYF. Drawing the rest from reference TRBV2 and TRBJ2-3, the complete variable domain is EPEVTQTPSHQVTQMGQEVILRCVPISNHLYFYWYRQILGQKVEFLVSFYNNEISEKSEIFDDQFSVERPDGSNFTLKIRSTKLEDSAMYFCASKVGGAPDTQYFGPGTRLTVL.

The V call is TRBV7-2, the J call TRBJ2-3; either TRBD1 or TRBD2 may fit D (5 bases each). V was shortened by 4 bases and J by 1 base, with 15 bases between the two germline ends. The CDR3 runs 16 residues. The V gene's germline CDR1 is SGHTA and CDR2 FQGNSA. For the CDR3, the DNA is TGTGCCAGCAGCTCAGGACACAGCGGTCGCACAGATACGCAGTATTTT. This sequence encodes CASSSGHSGRTDTQYF.

The chain combines TRBV5-4 with TRBJ1-2, with D unresolved. This CDR3 region has 15 residues. Germline CDR1 and CDR2: SGHNT and YYREEE (reference sequence). The V end lost 2 bases, the J end lost 4 bases, and 15 bases lay between the germline ends. The CDR3 loop is CASSFFEGSAYGYTF. CDR3 DNA sequence: TGTGCCAGCAGCTTTTTTGAGGGTTCCGCCTATGGCTACACCTTC.

For the CDR3, the DNA is TGTGCCAGCAGCGTAGCTAGGGCTAGCGGAACCTACGAGCAGTACTTC. Its translation is CASSVARASGTYEQYF. This rearrangement joins TRBV9 to TRBJ2-7; 7 nucleotides agree with TRBD2. The CDR3 extends over 16 amino acids. CDR1 is SGDLS, CDR2 YYNGEE, per germline. The junction had 8 bases not matched to a gene; V was cut back by 0 bases and J by 2 bases.

CDR3 DNA: TGCGCCAGCAGCTCCTCAGGGATCTACGAGCAGTACTTC. This gives the protein CASSSSGIYEQYF. The chain recombines TRBV5-1 with TRBJ2-7, with D possibly matching TRBD1 (5 bases). V was trimmed by 3 bases and J by 3 bases, leaving 10 bases between them. The CDR3 contains 13 residues. Looked up from germline, CDR1 is SGHRS and CDR2 is YFSETQ. The complete variable domain, with remaining parts taken from reference TRBV5-1 and TRBJ2-7, reads KAGVTQTPRYLIKTRGQQVTLSCSPISGHRSVSWYQQTPGQGLQFLFEYFSETQRNKGNFPGRFSGRQFSNSRSEMNVSTLELGDSALYLCASSSSGIYEQYFGPGTRLTVT.

The J gene is TRBJ2-2, the V gene TRBV6-6; D tentatively reads TRBD1 or TRBD2 (5 bases each). In germline, CDR1 is MNHNY, CDR2 SVGAGI (reference sequence). The germline V and J ends were trimmed by 0 bases and 3 bases, with 11 bases remaining between them. CDR3 length: 16 amino acids. The CDR3 spells CASSYSMGTDTGELFF. In DNA form, the CDR3 reads TGTGCCAGCAGTTACTCGATGGGGACGGACACCGGGGAGCTGTTTTTT.

The rearrangement uses TRBV2 and TRBJ2-1; 12 bases line up with TRBD2. The CDR3 has 17 amino acids. V was pared by 7 bases and J by 0 bases, with 7 bases of the junction left unmatched. Germline CDR1 is SNHLY and CDR2 is FYNNEI. The CDR3 DNA is TGTGCCAGCAAAGGACTAGCGGGACCCAGCTCCTACAATGAGCAGTTCTTC. Amino acids: CASKGLAGPSSYNEQFF.

The chain is built from TRBV6-6 and TRBJ1-6; a weak D match, TRBD1 (6 bases). Per the germline V gene, CDR1 is MNHNY and CDR2 is SVGAGI (reference sequence). Trimming pared 6 bases from V and 9 bases from J, leaving 15 bases between. The CDR3 is 14 residues long. CDR3 sequence reads: CASRFTGSGSPLHF. The CDR3 nucleotides are TGTGCCAGCAGATTTACAGGGTCCGGTTCACCCCTCCACTTT.

The J gene is TRBJ1-6, the V gene TRBV7-8, with D possibly TRBD1 on 5 matching bases. This CDR3 contains 15 residues. CDR1 and CDR2 from the germline V gene are SGHVS and FQNEAQ. V lost 1 base and J 3 bases, leaving 7 bases between the germline ends. The CDR3 sequence: CASSLVGGYNSPLHF. CDR3 nucleotides: TGTGCCAGCAGCTTAGTTGGGGGCTATAATTCACCCCTCCACTTT.

The rearrangement uses TRBV7-2 and TRBJ2-5; D perhaps matches TRBD2 (6 bases). The V gene lost 5 bases and the J gene lost 0 bases, with 16 bases spanning the gap. The CDR3 consists of 16 residues. The V gene's germline CDR1 is SGHTA and CDR2 FQGNSA. In nucleotides, the CDR3 is TGTGCCAGCAGCCCCCGGAGTAGCGGACACCAAGAGACCCAGTACTTC. It yields the protein CASSPRSSGHQETQYF.

V is TRBV5-1 and J is TRBJ2-1; 10 bases line up with TRBD1. Germline values: CDR1 SGHRS, CDR2 YFSETQ. V was pared by 0 bases and J by 5 bases, with 5 bases of the junction left unmatched. The CDR3 has 16 residues. The CDR3 region is CASSLGGTGAHNEQFF. CDR3 bases: TGCGCCAGCAGCTTGGGTGGGACAGGGGCGCACAATGAGCAGTTCTTC.

The gene calls are TRBV5-1 and TRBJ2-5, with D unclear. The germline V and J ends were trimmed by 4 bases and 2 bases, with 3 bases remaining between them. CDR1 and CDR2 from the germline V gene are SGHRS and YFSETQ. The CDR3 totals 11 residues. Written as DNA, the CDR3 is TGCGCCAGCAGCCAACAAGAGACCCAGTACTTC. Translated, it gives CASSQQETQYF.

This clone was counted a single time. The chain is built from TRBV7-8 and TRBJ2-7, with 13 bases matching TRBD2. Germline V gene sequence: CDR1 SGHVS, CDR2 FQNEAQ. There are 15 residues in the CDR3. V dropped 5 bases and J dropped 2; count of bases not matched to a gene: 3. The CDR3 region has the DNA TGTGCCAGCAGCCGCGGACTAGCGGGAGCCTACGAGCAGTACTTC. It codes for CASSRGLAGAYEQYF.

To note about this clone: Mismatch with germline at one junction end may stem from a read error. V usage is TRBV25-1 and J usage is TRBJ2-1; 10 bases match TRBD2. The CDR3 runs 12 residues. The germline gives CDR1 MGHDK, CDR2 SYGVNS. DNA of the CDR3: TGTGCCAGCAGTGAAGGTTTCGGGACTAGCGTCTTC. It codes for CASSEGFGTSVF. Variable domain in full (rest from reference TRBV25-1 and TRBJ2-1): EADIYQTPRYLVIGTGKKITLECSQTMGHDKMYWYQQDPGMELHLIHYSYGVNSTEKGDLSSESTVSRIRTEHFPLTLESARPSHTSQYLCASSEGFGTSVFGPGTRLTVL.